Each of the 24 T cell receptor beta chains below was sequenced from the same sample in a study of blood T cell repertoires in COVID-19 (dated by TCRdb to the early 2020s). Receptor libraries were prepared by the immunoSEQ multiplex PCR assay. TCRdb carries this immuneACCESS record with in-frame sequences only. Its versions omit some clonotypes, under half of them owing to an unresolved V gene in the studies checked, with the rest unexplained. The sample profile shows some 100,000 clones; around 80% of them were found once. Under 3% of the sample lies in the top ten. Sequencing was performed on peripheral blood. The receptors stem from a man aged 50 to 60 with acute or convalescent COVID-19.

J is TRBJ2-3 and V is TRBV28; 9 nucleotides line up with TRBD1. V lost 5 bases and J lost 5; bases outside the gene matches: 11. The CDR3 has 16 amino acids. From germline, CDR1 is MDHEN and CDR2 SYDVKM. CDR3 nucleotide sequence: TGTGCCAGCAGTAAATTCCACAGGGGGCCTTTAGATACGCAGTATTTT. Amino acids: CASSKFHRGPLDTQYF.

The chain has TRBV18 and TRBJ1-5, with D possibly TRBD1 on 6 matching bases. CDR3 length: 14 residues. Germline lookup yields CDR1 KGHSH and CDR2 LQKENI. V lost 4 bases and J lost 7, with 14 bases in between. The CDR3 is CASSLQGEGQPQHF. DNA of the CDR3: TGTGCCAGCTCACTACAGGGAGAGGGGCAGCCCCAGCATTTT.

The chain has TRBV11-2 and TRBJ2-5, with 8 bases that match TRBD1. The J call is uncertain, as TRBJ2-7 better fits the DNA end. Germline CDR1 and CDR2: SGHAT and FQNNGV. The CDR3 contains 15 residues. CDR3 in DNA: TGTGCCAGCAGTCTGGAATGGGACAGGCGGGGCGAGCAGTACTTC. Its translation: CASSLEWDRRGEQYF.

The chain links TRBV27 to TRBJ2-1; 13 bases fit TRBD2. CDR1 is MNHEY, CDR2 SMNVEV, per germline (reference sequence). The CDR3 runs 18 residues. V was pared by 6 bases and J by 12 bases, with 20 bases of the junction left unmatched. CDR3 sequence: CASSPAGYGTSGIIGQFF. Written as DNA, the CDR3 is TGTGCCAGCAGCCCCGCGGGATACGGGACTAGCGGGATAATTGGGCAGTTCTTC.

This chain uses TRBV9 with TRBJ1-1; possibly TRBD1 for D (6 bases). V dropped 4 bases and J dropped 2 bases, with 18 bases sitting between them. Germline CDR1 SGDLS, CDR2 YYNGEE. The CDR3 has 16 amino acids. The CDR3 coding sequence is TGTGCCAGCAGCCACGGGGGGGACACTTTAAACACTGAAGCTTTCTTT. Translation gives CASSHGGDTLNTEAFF.

J is TRBJ2-1 and V is TRBV27, with D possibly matching TRBD1 (5 bases). The CDR3 is 13 amino acids. V was clipped by 2 bases and J by 10 bases, with 12 bases between them. Germline-derived CDR1 and CDR2 are MNHEY and SMNVEV (reference sequence). The CDR3 coding sequence is TGTGCCAGCAGTTTACCTCGAAGGGGAGAGCAGTTCTTC. Amino acid sequence: CASSLPRRGEQFF.

Only one count was recorded for this clone. The chain uses TRBV11-2 and TRBJ2-1, with a weak D call TRBD2 (5 bases). V was clipped by 3 bases and J by 1 base, with 19 bases between them. The CDR3 totals 18 residues. CDR1 is SGHAT and CDR2 is FQNNGV in the germline V gene. This chain's CDR3 is CASSFEAGGFSSYNEQFF. The CDR3 DNA follows: TGTGCCAGCAGCTTTGAGGCGGGTGGCTTCAGTTCCTACAATGAGCAGTTCTTC.

CDR3 DNA: TGTGCCAGCAGTCCGGGTTTAAGCTCCTACAATGAGCAGTTCTTC. Its protein product is CASSPGLSSYNEQFF. The rearrangement uses TRBV28 and TRBJ2-1; no clear D. Trimming took off 5 bases at V and 0 bases at J, with 11 bases between the two ends. CDR3 length equals 15 residues. Germline CDR1 reads MDHEN; CDR2 reads SYDVKM. The variable domain in full, completed from reference TRBV28 and TRBJ2-1, reads DVKVTQSSRYLVKRTGEKVFLECVQDMDHENMFWYRQDPGLGLRLIYFSYDVKMKEKGDIPEGYSVSREKKERFSLILESASTNQTSMYLCASSPGLSSYNEQFFGPGTRLTVL.

The CDR3 DNA is TGTGCCAGTAGGTCTTGGGGACAGATGAACACTGAAGCTTTCTTT. It translates to CASRSWGQMNTEAFF. The rearrangement uses TRBV19 and TRBJ1-1, with 7 bases matching TRBD1. This CDR3 is 15 amino acids long. The germline V gene has CDR1 LNHDA and CDR2 SQIVND (reference sequence). J gave up 0 bases and V 6 bases, and 7 bases lay outside the gene matches. The entire variable domain, with the rest obtained from reference TRBV19 and TRBJ1-1, is as follows: DGGITQSPKYLFRKEGQNVTLSCEQNLNHDAMYWYRQDPGQGLRLIYYSQIVNDFQKGDIAEGYSVSREKKESFPLTVTSAQKNPTAFYLCASRSWGQMNTEAFFGQGTRLTVV.

CDR3 residues: CASSYSQAGPNYGYTF. The CDR3 bases are TGTGCCAGCAGTTACTCGCAGGCAGGGCCTAACTATGGCTACACCTTC. This sequence joins TRBV6-5 and TRBJ1-2; D is possibly TRBD1 (5 bases). The V end was cut by 0 bases, the J end by 0 bases, with 11 bases between. Germline V gene sequence: CDR1 MNHEY, CDR2 SVGAGI. This CDR3 has 16 residues.

The rearrangement joins TRBV2 to TRBJ2-2; 8 nucleotides agree with TRBD1. V gave up 5 bases and J gave up 4 bases; unmatched junction bases: 6. The germline V gene has CDR1 SNHLY and CDR2 FYNNEI. The CDR3 extends over 15 amino acids. The CDR3 spells CASSQGQGGTGELFF. CDR3 bases: TGTGCCAGCAGTCAAGGACAGGGAGGCACCGGGGAGCTGTTTTTT. The variable domain in full, with the rest retrieved from reference TRBV2 and TRBJ2-2, is EPEVTQTPSHQVTQMGQEVILRCVPISNHLYFYWYRQILGQKVEFLVSFYNNEISEKSEIFDDQFSVERPDGSNFTLKIRSTKLEDSAMYFCASSQGQGGTGELFFGEGSRLTVL.

This clone was recorded once. J is TRBJ2-5 and V is TRBV6-1, with TRBD2 matching over 11 bases. From germline, CDR1 is MNHNS and CDR2 SASEGT. V shed 0 bases and J 2 bases; nucleotides not matched to a gene: 8. The CDR3 is 18 amino acids. The CDR3 is CASSEARTSGRSQETQYF. CDR3 nucleotide sequence: TGTGCCAGCAGTGAAGCCCGTACTAGCGGGAGAAGTCAAGAGACCCAGTACTTC.

The chain carries TRBV10-3 and TRBJ2-7; D may be TRBD1 (5 bases). Germline CDR1 ENHRY, CDR2 SYGVKD. V gave up 11 bases and J gave up 5 bases, with 16 bases separating them. This CDR3 region has 12 residues. CDR3 nucleotide sequence: TGTGCCGTCTCCCAGGGTATTCACGAGCAGTACTTC. Translated, it gives CAVSQGIHEQYF.

The table lists this clone with a few counts. The chain uses TRBV11-3 and TRBJ2-5, with D maybe TRBD2 (6 bases). There are 13 residues in the CDR3. CDR1 is SGHNT and CDR2 is YENEEA in the germline V gene. V dropped 2 bases and J dropped 8 bases, with 12 bases sitting between them. CDR3 region: CASSLSQGGTQYF. The CDR3 region has the DNA TGTGCCAGCAGCTTATCCCAGGGAGGTACCCAGTACTTC.

This clone was detected only a few times. The J gene is TRBJ2-1, the V gene TRBV19, with TRBD2 as a possible D gene (5 bases). This CDR3 comprises 12 residues. Germline lookup yields CDR1 LNHDA and CDR2 SQIVND (reference sequence). The V end was cut by 6 bases, the J end by 9 bases, with 12 bases between. In DNA form, the CDR3 reads TGTGCCAGTAGAATGCTAGAGGGTGAGCAGTTCTTC. Translation: CASRMLEGEQFF.

The CDR3 bases are TGTGCCAGCAGCCCCCGACAGGATCAGCCCCAGCATTTT. Its protein product is CASSPRQDQPQHF. This chain links TRBV12-3 or TRBV12-4 with TRBJ1-5; tentative D call: TRBD1 (6 bases). Trimming removed 6 bases at V and 5 bases at J, with 11 bases between. This CDR3 region has 13 residues.

The chain combines TRBV9 with TRBJ2-1; 12 nucleotides align to TRBD2. Germline CDR1 and CDR2: SGDLS and YYNGEE. This CDR3 spans 15 amino acids. The V and J ends lost 3 bases and 8 bases, in that order; junction bases with no gene match: 6. CDR3: CASSATSGGWDEQFF. The CDR3 DNA sequence: TGTGCCAGCAGCGCGACTAGCGGGGGATGGGATGAGCAGTTCTTC.

The chain employs TRBV9 and TRBJ2-2, with D perhaps matching TRBD2 (5 bases). The CDR3 totals 14 residues. Germline loops: CDR1 SGDLS, CDR2 YYNGEE. The V gene lost 3 bases and the J gene lost 6 bases, with 12 bases spanning the gap. DNA of the CDR3: TGTGCCAGCAGCGCGAGGACTCTTTCCGGGGAGCTGTTTTTT. It translates to CASSARTLSGELFF.

The chain combines TRBV11-3 with TRBJ2-3; 9 nucleotides line up with TRBD2. This CDR3 is built from 15 residues. After removal of 5 bases from V and 4 bases from J, the junction contained 7 bases not matched to a gene. Per germline, CDR1 SGHNT and CDR2 YENEEA. Written as DNA, the CDR3 is TGTGCCAGCAGCCCGCGGGGGGGCGGGGCAGATACGCAGTATTTT. This translates into CASSPRGGGADTQYF.

V is TRBV28 and J is TRBJ2-7; 9 bases fit TRBD2. The CDR3 length is 15 residues. With V trimmed by 4 bases and J by 4 bases, 8 bases remained unmatched. CDR1 is MDHEN, CDR2 SYDVKM, per germline. The chain's CDR3 is CASSSSSGAAYEQYF. Here the CDR3 DNA reads TGTGCCAGCAGTTCCTCTAGCGGGGCAGCTTACGAGCAGTACTTC.

V gene TRBV18 combines with J gene TRBJ2-2; 7 nucleotides line up with TRBD1. V lost 0 bases to trimming and J lost 1 base; unmatched junction nucleotides: 2. This CDR3 contains 16 residues. Germline values: CDR1 KGHSH, CDR2 LQKENI. CDR3 DNA: TGTGCCAGCTCACCACCGGGACAGCTGAACACCGGGGAGCTGTTTTTT. Protein: CASSPPGQLNTGELFF. The variable domain in full, with the rest retrieved from reference TRBV18 and TRBJ2-2, is NAGVMQNPRHLVRRRGQEARLRCSPMKGHSHVYWYRQLPEEGLKFMVYLQKENIIDESGMPKERFSAEFPKEGPSILRIQQVVRGDSAAYFCASSPPGQLNTGELFFGEGSRLTVL.

This rearrangement joins TRBV30 to TRBJ1-3; TRBD1 agrees at 8 bases. V shed 5 bases and J 3 bases; nucleotides not matched to a gene: 9. The CDR3 extends over 15 amino acids. The germline V gene has CDR1 GTSNPN and CDR2 SVGIG (reference sequence). CDR3 loop: CAWGTGTGVGNTIYF. The CDR3 nucleotides are TGTGCCTGGGGGACCGGGACAGGAGTTGGAAACACCATATATTTT.

The chain has TRBV7-9 and TRBJ2-3, with D maybe TRBD1 (5 bases). The CDR3 extends over 17 amino acids. V was trimmed by 1 base and J by 4 bases, leaving 18 bases between them. Germline V gene data show CDR1 as SEHNR and CDR2 as FQNEAQ (reference sequence). CDR3 residues: CASSLGGSKMFADTQYF. In nucleotides, the CDR3 is TGTGCCAGCAGCTTAGGGGGCTCTAAAATGTTCGCAGATACGCAGTATTTT.

The chain is built from TRBV11-2 and TRBJ2-5, with 7 bases fitting TRBD2. The CDR3 contains 18 residues. Germline values: CDR1 SGHAT, CDR2 FQNNGV. V trimming: 0 bases; J trimming: 3 bases; junction bases outside the gene matches: 13. This CDR3 is CASSLDSRPGTNEETQYF. CDR3 DNA: TGTGCCAGCAGCTTAGATTCTCGCCCCGGGACTAACGAAGAGACCCAGTACTTC.